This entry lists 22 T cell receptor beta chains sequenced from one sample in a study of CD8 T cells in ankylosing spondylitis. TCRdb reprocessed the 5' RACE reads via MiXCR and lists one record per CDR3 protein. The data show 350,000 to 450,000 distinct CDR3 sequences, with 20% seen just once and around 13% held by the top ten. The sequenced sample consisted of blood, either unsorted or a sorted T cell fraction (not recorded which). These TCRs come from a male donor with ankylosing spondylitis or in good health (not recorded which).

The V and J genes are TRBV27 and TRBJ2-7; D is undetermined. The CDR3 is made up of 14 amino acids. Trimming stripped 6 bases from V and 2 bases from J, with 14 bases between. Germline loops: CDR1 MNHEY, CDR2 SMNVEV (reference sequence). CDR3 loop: CASRPIGSPYEQYF. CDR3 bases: TGTGCCAGCAGGCCGATAGGTAGTCCCTACGAGCAGTACTTC.

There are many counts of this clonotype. The CDR3 DNA sequence: TGTGCCAGCAGCCTCGGAGGGCATACGCAGTATTTT. Translated, it gives CASSLGGHTQYF. V is TRBV5-6 and J is TRBJ2-3; D possibly corresponds to TRBD2 (6 bases). CDR3 size: 12 residues. Trimming cost V 4 bases and J 7 bases, with 10 bases left between them. CDR1 and CDR2 (germline): SGHDT, YYEEEE.

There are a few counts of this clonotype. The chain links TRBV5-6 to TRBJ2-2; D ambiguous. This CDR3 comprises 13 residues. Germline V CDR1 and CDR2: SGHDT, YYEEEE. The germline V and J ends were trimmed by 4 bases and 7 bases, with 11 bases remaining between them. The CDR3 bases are TGTGCCAGCAGCACTGACTGGGTCGGGGAGCTGTTTTTT. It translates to CASSTDWVGELFF.

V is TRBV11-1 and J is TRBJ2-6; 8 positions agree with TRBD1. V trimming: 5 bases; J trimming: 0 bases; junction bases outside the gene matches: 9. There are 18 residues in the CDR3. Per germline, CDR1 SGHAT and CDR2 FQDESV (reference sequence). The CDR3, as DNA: TGTGCCAGCAGCCCACCGGGGACAGGTTACTCTGGGGCCAACGTCCTGACTTTC. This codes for CASSPPGTGYSGANVLTF.

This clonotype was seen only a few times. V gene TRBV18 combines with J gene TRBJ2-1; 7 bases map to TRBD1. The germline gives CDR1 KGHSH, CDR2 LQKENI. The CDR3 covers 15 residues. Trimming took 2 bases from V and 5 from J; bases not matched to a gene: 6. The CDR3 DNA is TGTGCCAGCTCACCAACTCTCGGGACAGACAATGAGCAGTTCTTC. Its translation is CASSPTLGTDNEQFF.

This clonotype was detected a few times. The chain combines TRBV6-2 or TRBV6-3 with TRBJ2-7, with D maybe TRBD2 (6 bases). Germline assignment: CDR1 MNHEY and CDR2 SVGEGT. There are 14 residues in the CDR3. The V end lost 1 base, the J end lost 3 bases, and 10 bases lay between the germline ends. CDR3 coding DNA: TGTGCCAGCAGTTACTACGGGAGCTACTACGAGCAGTACTTC. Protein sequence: CASSYYGSYYEQYF.

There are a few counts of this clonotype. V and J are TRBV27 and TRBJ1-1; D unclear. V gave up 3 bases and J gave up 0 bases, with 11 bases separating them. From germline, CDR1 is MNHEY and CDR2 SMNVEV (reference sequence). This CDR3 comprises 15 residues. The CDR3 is CASSLKGNMNTEAFF. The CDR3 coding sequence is TGTGCCAGCAGTTTGAAGGGTAACATGAACACTGAAGCTTTCTTT.

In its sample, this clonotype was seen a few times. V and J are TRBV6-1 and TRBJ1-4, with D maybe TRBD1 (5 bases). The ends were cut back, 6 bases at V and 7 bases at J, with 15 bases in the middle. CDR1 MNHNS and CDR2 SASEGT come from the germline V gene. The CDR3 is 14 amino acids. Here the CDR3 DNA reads TGTGCCAGCAGACCACAGCCGAGGGGTGAAAAACTGTTTTTT. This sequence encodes CASRPQPRGEKLFF.

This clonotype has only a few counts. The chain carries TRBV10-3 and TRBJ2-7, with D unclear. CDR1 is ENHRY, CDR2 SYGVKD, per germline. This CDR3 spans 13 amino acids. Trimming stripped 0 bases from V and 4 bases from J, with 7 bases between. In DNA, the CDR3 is TGTGCCATCAGTGAGTCCTCTAAGTACGAGCAGTACTTC. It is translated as CAISESSKYEQYF.

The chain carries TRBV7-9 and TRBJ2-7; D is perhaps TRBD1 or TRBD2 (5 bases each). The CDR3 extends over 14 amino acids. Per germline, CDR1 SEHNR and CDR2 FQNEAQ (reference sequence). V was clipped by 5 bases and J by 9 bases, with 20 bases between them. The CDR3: CASSPRDASSGQYF. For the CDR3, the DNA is TGTGCCAGCAGCCCACGGGACGCTTCCTCTGGGCAGTACTTC. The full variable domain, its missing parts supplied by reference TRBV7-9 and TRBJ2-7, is DTGVSQNPRHKITKRGQNVTFRCDPISEHNRLYWYRQTLGQGPEFLTYFQNEAQLEKSRLLSDRFSAERPKGSFSTLEIQRTEQGDSAMYLCASSPRDASSGQYFGPGTRLTVT.

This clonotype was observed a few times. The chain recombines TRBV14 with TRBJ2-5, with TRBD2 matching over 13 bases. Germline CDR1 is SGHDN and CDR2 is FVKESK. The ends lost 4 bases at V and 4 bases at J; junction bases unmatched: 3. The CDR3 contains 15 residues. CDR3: CASSPRTSGGETQYF. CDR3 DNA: TGTGCCAGCAGCCCGCGGACTAGCGGGGGAGAGACCCAGTACTTC.

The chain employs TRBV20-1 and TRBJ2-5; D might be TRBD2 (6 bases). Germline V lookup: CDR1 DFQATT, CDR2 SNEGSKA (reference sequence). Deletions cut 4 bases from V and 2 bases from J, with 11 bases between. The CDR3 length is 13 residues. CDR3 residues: CSAMWGDQETQYF. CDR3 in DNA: TGCAGTGCTATGTGGGGGGATCAAGAGACCCAGTACTTC.

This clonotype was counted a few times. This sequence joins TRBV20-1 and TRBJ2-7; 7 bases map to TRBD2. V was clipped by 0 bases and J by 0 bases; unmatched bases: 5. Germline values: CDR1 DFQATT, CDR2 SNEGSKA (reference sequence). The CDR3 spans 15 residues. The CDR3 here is CSARDLAVSSYEQYF. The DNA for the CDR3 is TGCAGTGCTAGAGATCTAGCGGTGAGCTCCTACGAGCAGTACTTC.

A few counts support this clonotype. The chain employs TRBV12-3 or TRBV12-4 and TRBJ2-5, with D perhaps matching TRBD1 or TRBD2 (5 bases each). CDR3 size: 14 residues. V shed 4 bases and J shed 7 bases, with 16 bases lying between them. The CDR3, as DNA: TGTGCCAGCAGTTCGGGGACCTTATTCGGGACCCAGTACTTC. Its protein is CASSSGTLFGTQYF.

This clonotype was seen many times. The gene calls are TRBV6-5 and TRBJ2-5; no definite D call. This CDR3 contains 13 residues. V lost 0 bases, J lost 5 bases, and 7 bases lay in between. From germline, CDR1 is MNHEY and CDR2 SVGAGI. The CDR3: CASSYSFGETQYF. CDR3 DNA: TGTGCCAGCAGTTACTCGTTTGGGGAGACCCAGTACTTC.

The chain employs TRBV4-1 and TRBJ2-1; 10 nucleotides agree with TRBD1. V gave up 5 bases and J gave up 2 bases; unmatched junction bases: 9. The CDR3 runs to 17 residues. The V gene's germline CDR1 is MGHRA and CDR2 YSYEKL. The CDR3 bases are TGCGCCAGCAGCGCCGAAGACGGGACAGGGGCCTACAATGAGCAGTTCTTC. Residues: CASSAEDGTGAYNEQFF.

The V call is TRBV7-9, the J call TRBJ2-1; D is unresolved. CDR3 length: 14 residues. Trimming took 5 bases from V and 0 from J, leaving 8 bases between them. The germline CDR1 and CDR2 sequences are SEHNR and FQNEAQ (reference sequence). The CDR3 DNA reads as TGTGCCAGCAGCCAAAGACTCTCCTACAATGAGCAGTTCTTC. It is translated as CASSQRLSYNEQFF.

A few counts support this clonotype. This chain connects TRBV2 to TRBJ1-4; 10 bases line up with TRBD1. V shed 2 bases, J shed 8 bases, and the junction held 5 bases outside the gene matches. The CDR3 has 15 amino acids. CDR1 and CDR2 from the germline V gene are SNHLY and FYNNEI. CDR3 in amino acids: CASSESRTGGEKLFF. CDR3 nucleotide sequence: TGTGCCAGCAGTGAATCCAGGACAGGGGGAGAAAAACTGTTTTTT.

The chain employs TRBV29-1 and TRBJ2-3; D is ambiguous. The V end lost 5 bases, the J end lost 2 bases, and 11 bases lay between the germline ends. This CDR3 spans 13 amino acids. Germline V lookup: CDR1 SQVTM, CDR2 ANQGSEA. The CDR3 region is CSVYSQYTDTQYF. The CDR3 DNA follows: TGCAGCGTTTATAGCCAATACACAGATACGCAGTATTTT.

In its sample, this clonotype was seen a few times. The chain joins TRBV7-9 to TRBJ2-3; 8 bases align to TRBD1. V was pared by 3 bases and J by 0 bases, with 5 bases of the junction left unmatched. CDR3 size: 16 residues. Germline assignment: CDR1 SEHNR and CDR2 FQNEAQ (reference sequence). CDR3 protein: CASSFRGQGSTDTQYF. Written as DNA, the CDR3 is TGTGCCAGCAGCTTCCGAGGACAGGGAAGCACAGATACGCAGTATTTT. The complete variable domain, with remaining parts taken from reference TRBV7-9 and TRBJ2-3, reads DTGVSQNPRHKITKRGQNVTFRCDPISEHNRLYWYRQTLGQGPEFLTYFQNEAQLEKSRLLSDRFSAERPKGSFSTLEIQRTEQGDSAMYLCASSFRGQGSTDTQYFGPGTRLTVL.

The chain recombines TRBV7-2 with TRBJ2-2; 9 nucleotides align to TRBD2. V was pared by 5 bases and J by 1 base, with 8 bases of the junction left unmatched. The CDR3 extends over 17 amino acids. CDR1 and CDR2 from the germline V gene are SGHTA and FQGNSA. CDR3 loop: CASSPIGTSLNTGELFF. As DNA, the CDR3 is TGTGCCAGCAGCCCGATAGGGACTAGCTTGAACACCGGGGAGCTGTTTTTT.

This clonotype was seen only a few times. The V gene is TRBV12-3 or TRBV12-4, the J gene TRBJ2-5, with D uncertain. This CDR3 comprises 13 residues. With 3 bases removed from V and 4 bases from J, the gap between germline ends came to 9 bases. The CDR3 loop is CASSLTPRETQYF. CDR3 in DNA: TGTGCCAGCAGTTTGACGCCGAGAGAGACCCAGTACTTC.